Listed here are 21 T cell receptor beta chains from one sample, sequenced in a study of cytomegalovirus exposure and HLA in healthy donors. PCR was performed using 60 Vbeta and 13 Jbeta primers. Libraries were prepared by immunoSEQ multiplex PCR; TCRdb keeps only in-frame clonotypes and omits some of them. The sample includes 100,000 to 150,000 clones, around three quarters of them seen just once. Sequenced input: PBMCs. The receptors were gathered from a woman aged 55-70 years in good health and CMV-seropositive.

CDR3 amino acids: CASSERRVLQPAFF. CDR3 in DNA: TGTGCCAGCAGTGAAAGACGTGTGTTACAGCCGGCTTTCTTT. J is TRBJ1-1 and V is TRBV6-1; D remains unclear. Trimming removed 2 bases from V and 11 bases from J, with 18 bases in between. The CDR3 runs to 14 residues. Germline CDR1 is MNHNS and CDR2 is SASEGT.

The genes are TRBV6-5 and TRBJ1-1, with a possible D match to TRBD1 (5 bases). The length of the CDR3 is 13 residues. CDR1 is MNHEY, CDR2 SVGAGI, per germline. V dropped 6 bases and J dropped 3 bases, with 11 bases sitting between them. In nucleotides, the CDR3 is TGTGCCAGCAGACAGGTCCCGGACACTGAAGCTTTCTTT. Translating it yields CASRQVPDTEAFF.

The CDR3 protein is CASSLGQTPNEKLFF. CDR3 DNA sequence: TGTGCCAGCAGCCTTGGACAGACTCCTAATGAAAAACTGTTTTTT. V and J are TRBV9 and TRBJ1-4; weak D call: TRBD1 (6 bases). The CDR3 extends over 15 amino acids. Germline CDR1 SGDLS, CDR2 YYNGEE. Trimming stripped 4 bases from V and 3 bases from J, with 13 bases between.

V gene TRBV30 combines with J gene TRBJ1-2; D perhaps matches TRBD1 (6 bases). The CDR3 is 14 amino acids. Trimming took 0 bases from V and 4 from J, leaving 12 bases between them. From germline, CDR1 is GTSNPN and CDR2 SVGIG (reference sequence). CDR3 protein: CAWSVRGRGYGYTF. CDR3 in DNA: TGTGCCTGGAGTGTGAGGGGGAGGGGCTATGGCTACACCTTC.

This clone appeared a single time. The CDR3 coding sequence is TGTGCCAGCAGTGGCGGGACAGGGGGCCGGACTGAAGCTTTCTTT. Its protein product is CASSGGTGGRTEAFF. The chain has TRBV6-1 and TRBJ1-1, with 12 nucleotides matching TRBD1. Germline V gene lookup returns CDR1 MNHNS and CDR2 SASEGT. The trim removed 4 bases at V and 5 bases at J, leaving 5 bases unmatched. The CDR3 runs to 15 residues.

This clone has a single count. This chain uses TRBV6-4 with TRBJ1-1, with 8 nucleotides matching TRBD1. Germline loops: CDR1 MRHNA, CDR2 SNTAGT. The ends lost 6 bases at V and 0 bases at J; junction bases unmatched: 15. The CDR3 is made up of 18 amino acids. CDR3 sequence reads: CASSPYPTGEPMNTEAFF. The CDR3 bases are TGTGCCAGCAGCCCCTACCCGACAGGGGAGCCGATGAACACTGAAGCTTTCTTT.

The chain joins TRBV2 to TRBJ2-7; D is possibly TRBD1 (6 bases). V was cut by 9 bases and J by 4 bases, with 13 bases left in between. The CDR3 sequence is 12 residues long. Germline V gene data show CDR1 as SNHLY and CDR2 as FYNNEI. The CDR3 reads CASRTETYEQYF. Written as DNA, the CDR3 is TGTGCCAGTCGGACAGAAACTTACGAGCAGTACTTC.

The chain uses TRBV5-1 and TRBJ2-5; D ambiguous. The CDR3 is 13 amino acids. Deletions cut 1 base from V and 5 bases from J, with 9 bases between. Looked up from germline, CDR1 is SGHRS and CDR2 is YFSETQ. Written as DNA, the CDR3 is TGCGCCAGCAGCTTGTCCCGGGTGGAGACCCAGTACTTC. Its translation is CASSLSRVETQYF.

The chain is built from TRBV7-8 and TRBJ2-1, with TRBD2 identical over 14 bases. This CDR3 has 16 residues. Germline V lookup: CDR1 SGHVS, CDR2 FQNEAQ. The trim removed 4 bases at V and 7 bases at J, leaving 6 bases unmatched. The CDR3 DNA follows: TGTGCCAGCAGCTCCCGACTAGCGGGGGGGCATAATGAGCAGTTCTTC. It yields the protein CASSSRLAGGHNEQFF.

The V gene is TRBV6-5, the J gene TRBJ2-5; D remains ambiguous. The CDR3 is made up of 12 amino acids. CDR1 is MNHEY, CDR2 SVGAGI, per germline. V gave up 8 bases and J gave up 5 bases, with 12 bases separating them. CDR3 bases: TGTGCCAGCGGCTTGCTGCCGGAGACCCAGTACTTC. Translated, it gives CASGLLPETQYF.

The chain combines TRBV7-7 with TRBJ2-1; 8 bases are a match to TRBD2. Unmatched junction bases numbered 16, after V lost 5 bases and J lost 7 bases. The V gene's germline CDR1 is SSHAT and CDR2 FNYEAQ (reference sequence). The CDR3 totals 17 residues. The CDR3 sequence: CASSPRGSSGSMNEQFF. The CDR3 coding sequence is TGTGCCAGCAGCCCACGAGGGTCCAGCGGGAGTATGAATGAGCAGTTCTTC.

This chain links TRBV7-9 with TRBJ1-4, with 9 positions matching TRBD1. This CDR3 region has 14 residues. Per the germline V gene, CDR1 is SEHNR and CDR2 is FQNEAQ (reference sequence). With 5 bases clipped from V and 6 bases from J, the junction kept 4 bases outside the gene matches. Here the CDR3 DNA reads TGTGCCAGCAGCAGCCGGGACAGGGATGAAAAACTGTTTTTT. This translates into CASSSRDRDEKLFF.

The chain couples TRBV5-1 to TRBJ2-7; the match to TRBD2 covers 8 bases. The CDR3 loop spans 15 amino acids. Germline loops: CDR1 SGHRS, CDR2 YFSETQ. Trimming cost V 5 bases and J 7 bases; bases outside gene matches: 14. The CDR3 DNA is TGCGCCAGCAGTGGGAATCTAGCGGGTCTAGAAGAGCAGTACTTC. Its protein is CASSGNLAGLEEQYF.

The gene calls are TRBV7-9 and TRBJ1-2, with D possibly being TRBD1 (6 bases). The CDR3 runs 15 residues. Germline lookup yields CDR1 SEHNR and CDR2 FQNEAQ (reference sequence). Trimming took 5 bases from V and 4 from J, leaving 17 bases between them. Here the CDR3 reads CASSQTTLDSYGYTF. DNA for the CDR3: TGTGCCAGCAGCCAGACAACCCTGGACAGCTATGGCTACACCTTC.

V and J are TRBV7-9 and TRBJ1-1, with 7 bases matching TRBD1. CDR3 length equals 13 residues. The ends lost 5 bases at V and 7 bases at J; junction bases unmatched: 7. From germline, CDR1 is SEHNR and CDR2 FQNEAQ (reference sequence). The CDR3 nucleotides read TGTGCCAGCAGCCCGCAGGGGGTTGGTGAAGCTTTCTTT. It specifies CASSPQGVGEAFF. The full variable domain, its missing parts supplied by reference TRBV7-9 and TRBJ1-1, is DTGVSQNPRHKITKRGQNVTFRCDPISEHNRLYWYRQTLGQGPEFLTYFQNEAQLEKSRLLSDRFSAERPKGSFSTLEIQRTEQGDSAMYLCASSPQGVGEAFFGQGTRLTVV.

The chain combines TRBV5-5 with TRBJ1-6; D perhaps matches TRBD1 (5 bases). Between the trimmed V and J ends, which lost 0 bases and 0 bases, there was a span of 19 bases. The CDR3 spans 20 residues. CDR1 SGHKS and CDR2 YYEKEE come from the germline V gene (reference sequence). This CDR3 reads CASSLAFWRGSSSYNSPLHF. The CDR3 DNA reads as TGTGCCAGCAGCTTGGCATTTTGGAGGGGCTCGAGCTCCTATAATTCACCCCTCCACTTT.

This chain connects TRBV4-1 to TRBJ2-7; 8 positions match TRBD1. Trimming cost V 1 base and J 0 bases; bases outside gene matches: 2. The CDR3 is 15 residues long. From germline, CDR1 is MGHRA and CDR2 YSYEKL. The CDR3 nucleotides are TGCGCCAGCAGCCAAGGACAGGGGAGCTCCTACGAGCAGTACTTC. As protein: CASSQGQGSSYEQYF.

This chain joins TRBV11-2 and TRBJ2-5; 7 nucleotides agree with TRBD2. The ends lost 5 bases at V and 14 bases at J; junction bases unmatched: 23. The CDR3 has 16 residues. In germline, CDR1 is SGHAT, CDR2 FQNNGV. CDR3 region: CASSQAPPLGGSLNYF. CDR3 nucleotides: TGTGCCAGCAGCCAAGCCCCTCCGTTGGGCGGGAGCTTGAACTACTTC.

The chain combines TRBV27 with TRBJ2-5; 8 bases line up with TRBD1. The CDR3 runs to 13 residues. The germline V gene has CDR1 MNHEY and CDR2 SMNVEV (reference sequence). After removal of 5 bases from V and 4 bases from J, the junction contained 3 bases not matched to a gene. The CDR3 sequence: CASSLQGVETQYF. The CDR3 DNA reads as TGTGCCAGCAGTCTACAGGGGGTAGAGACCCAGTACTTC.

J is TRBJ1-2 and V is TRBV29-1, with 7 bases identical to TRBD1. Germline trimming cut 7 bases from V and 6 bases from J; bases unmatched to any gene: 8. Looked up from germline, CDR1 is SQVTM and CDR2 is ANQGSEA. This CDR3 comprises 12 residues. The CDR3 region is CSAADREDGYTF. Written as DNA, the CDR3 is TGCAGCGCCGCTGACAGGGAGGATGGCTACACCTTC. The whole variable domain, remainder taken from reference TRBV29-1 and TRBJ1-2, is SAVISQKPSRDICQRGTSLTIQCQVDSQVTMMFWYRQQPGQSLTLIATANQGSEATYESGFVIDKFPISRPNLTFSTLTVSNMSPEDSSIYLCSAADREDGYTFGSGTRLTVV.

This chain links TRBV6-6 with TRBJ1-4, with 8 positions matching TRBD1. CDR3 length equals 15 residues. J gave up 7 bases and V 5 bases, and 9 bases lay outside the gene matches. CDR1 MNHNY and CDR2 SVGAGI come from the germline V gene (reference sequence). CDR3 loop: CASSNQGARGEKLFF. The CDR3 bases are TGTGCCAGCAGTAACCAGGGGGCCCGGGGTGAAAAACTGTTTTTT.